This T cell receptor beta chain is from a study of OX40 agonist ivuxolimab in advanced cancers. Turning to the study itself: There were three patients with partial responses, one having hepatocellular carcinoma and two cutaneous melanoma.

Sampled blood was obtained at baseline, cycle 4 day 1, and cycle 7 day 1. V lost 5 bases to trimming and J lost 1 base; unmatched junction nucleotides: 4. CDR3 length: 14 residues. Germline V gives CDR1 SGHTA, CDR2 FQGNSA. Study-level results: At 0.1 to 3.0 mg/kg, clonal expansion of CD4+ and CD8+ blood T cells had occurred by week 6. Relative to CD4+, CD8+ T cells held more expanded clones on average.

Comment on this clone: Its antigen is unknown.

The assay was immunoSEQ multiplex PCR, and TCRdb's table has in-frame clones only and misses some. Here the sample spans over 70,000 clones, approximately 78% being singletons. The gene calls are TRBV7-2 and TRBJ2-5; 7 nucleotides agree with TRBD1. The source is an adult with an advanced solid tumor such as melanoma, head and neck, liver or kidney cancer. Here the sequenced sample was CD4+ or CD8+ T cells sorted from blood, taken in a trial of the OX40 agonist ivuxolimab. The CDR3 loop is CASSPGQTQETQYF. CDR3 sequence (DNA): TGTGCCAGCAGCCCGGGACAGACCCAAGAGACCCAGTACTTC. The whole variable domain, remainder taken from reference TRBV7-2 and TRBJ2-5, is GAGVSQSPSNKVTEKGKDVELRCDPISGHTALYWYRQSLGQGLEFLIYFQGNSAPDKSGLPSDRFSAERTGGSVSTLTIQRTQQEDSAVYLCASSPGQTQETQYFGPGTRLLVL.